This T cell receptor beta chain was observed in a study of blood T cells in healthy people across ages. The CDR3 runs to 11 residues. The germline gives CDR1 SEHNR, CDR2 FQNEAQ (reference sequence). V gave up 5 bases and J gave up 9 bases, with 8 bases separating them. Primed by a sample-barcoded 5' primer and a J-beta primer mix, a second PCR proceeded for about 6 to 11 cycles. Every cDNA was tagged by a template-switch adaptor with 12 random nucleotides. One entry per CDR3 protein, called by TCRdb with MiXCR from the 5' RACE reads. The sample holds 900,000 to 950,000 distinct CDR3 sequences, about 29% seen once. Healthy Caucasian individuals from Russia aged roughly 6 to 100 were enrolled as donors. This clonotype was detected only a few times. The data were also submitted as part of a second study, on T cells of mothers and their children. That source adds: Reads recorded for TCR beta CDR3 numbered over 8 million per mother and about 3 million per child.

The TCR comes from a woman in her 40s in good health. J is TRBJ2-1 and V is TRBV7-9; D gene unclear. The sequencing sample was made of blood. CDR3 nucleotide sequence: TGTGCCAGCAGCCAAGGAATTGAGCAGTTCTTC. Protein sequence: CASSQGIEQFF. Combining the CDR3 with reference TRBV7-9 and TRBJ2-1 gives the whole variable domain DTGVSQNPRHKITKRGQNVTFRCDPISEHNRLYWYRQTLGQGPEFLTYFQNEAQLEKSRLLSDRFSAERPKGSFSTLEIQRTEQGDSAMYLCASSQGIEQFFGPGTRLTVL.